This is a list of T cell receptor beta chains from one sample in a study of blood T cell repertoires in COVID-19. Produced via immunoSEQ multiplex PCR; TCRdb's table is partial and in-frame only. Among some 280,000 clones listed, roughly 80% were seen once. Sequences were obtained from peripheral blood. The receptors were sampled from a woman in her fifties or sixties with active or convalescent COVID-19. Both conserved end residues are part of each CDR3. D genes are given only for firm matches.

CDR3: CASNNRRPGLAGDTQYF
D: TRBD2
J: TRBJ2-3
V: TRBV5-1

CDR3: CASSLAGWAFF
D: -
J: TRBJ1-1
V: TRBV12-3/TRBV12-4

CDR3: CASSLISTGELFF
D: -
J: TRBJ2-2
V: TRBV5-4

CDR3: CASTPFPGETQYF
D: -
J: TRBJ2-5
V: TRBV19

CDR3: CASSYSEAAGIEAFF
D: -
J: TRBJ1-1
V: TRBV6-5

CDR3: CASSQGSGTSGRPLDF
D: TRBD2
J: TRBJ2-5
V: TRBV3-1/TRBV3-2

CDR3: CASSSPLGQADPATNEKLFF
D: TRBD1
J: TRBJ1-4
V: TRBV28

CDR3: CASSFQPGQHNSPLHF
D: TRBD1
J: TRBJ1-6
V: TRBV5-1

CDR3: CASSSRGVGELFF
D: -
J: TRBJ2-2
V: TRBV27

CDR3: CASSQGRGQTNTGELFF
D: -
J: TRBJ2-2
V: TRBV4-1

CDR3: CASSLSGGVTEAFF
D: -
J: TRBJ1-1
V: TRBV27

CDR3: CASSQTDAPGTDTYNEQFF
D: TRBD1
J: TRBJ2-1
V: TRBV4-1

CDR3: CASSGVRRLETETQYF
D: -
J: TRBJ2-5
V: TRBV19

CDR3: CASSRTAAGGPSYNEQFF
D: TRBD2
J: TRBJ2-1
V: TRBV7-2

CDR3: CASSITGENQPQHF
D: TRBD1
J: TRBJ1-5
V: TRBV19

CDR3: CASSPGTGVQPQHF
D: TRBD1
J: TRBJ1-5
V: TRBV7-2

CDR3: CASSARDRGSYEQYF
D: TRBD1
J: TRBJ2-7
V: TRBV7-9

CDR3: CSRGAYEQYF
D: TRBD2
J: TRBJ2-7
V: TRBV29-1

CDR3: CASSGEALGRYEQYF
D: -
J: TRBJ2-7
V: TRBV11-3

CDR3: CASSSGQGYSGELFF
D: TRBD1
J: TRBJ2-2
V: TRBV2

CDR3: CASSPGQGNQPQHF
D: TRBD1
J: TRBJ1-5
V: TRBV27

CDR3: CASSPLSGGNTGELFF
D: TRBD2
J: TRBJ2-2
V: TRBV11-2

CDR3: CASSLGAGVTGELFF
D: TRBD2
J: TRBJ2-2
V: TRBV5-5

CDR3: CASSPPPTGGANYGYTF
D: -
J: TRBJ1-2
V: TRBV18

CDR3: CASDLGGHTDTQYF
D: -
J: TRBJ2-3
V: TRBV5-6

CDR3: CASSLSGELGEQYF
D: -
J: TRBJ2-7
V: TRBV5-1

CDR3: CASSLGTGRLTEAFF
D: TRBD1
J: TRBJ1-1
V: TRBV7-8

CDR3: CASSLRGGRGYEQFF
D: TRBD2
J: TRBJ2-1
V: TRBV7-8

CDR3: CASSPGQGGGYEQYF
D: TRBD1
J: TRBJ2-7
V: TRBV5-1

CDR3: CASSLQQGTYEQYF
D: -
J: TRBJ2-7
V: TRBV13

CDR3: CSVVTGGPNSPLHF
D: TRBD1
J: TRBJ1-6
V: TRBV29-1

CDR3: CASSSRDRGLEQFF
D: TRBD1
J: TRBJ2-1
V: TRBV14

CDR3: CASSQPGVSEKLFF
D: -
J: TRBJ1-4
V: TRBV14

CDR3: CASSPRGTGTFANTGELFF
D: TRBD1
J: TRBJ2-2
V: TRBV5-1

CDR3: CATSSSTRSTGELFF
D: -
J: TRBJ2-2
V: TRBV24-1

CDR3: CARDSSYNEQFF
D: -
J: TRBJ2-1
V: TRBV19

CDR3: CSITGSGDTEAFF
D: -
J: TRBJ1-1
V: TRBV29-1

CDR3: CASSDSGYLSTDTQYF
D: -
J: TRBJ2-3
V: TRBV9

CDR3: CSASYGTGNQPQHF
D: TRBD1
J: TRBJ1-5
V: TRBV20-1

CDR3: CASSVYGGLQETQYF
D: -
J: TRBJ2-5
V: TRBV9

CDR3: CASSLQKVASGRRIGSKNIQYF
D: TRBD2
J: TRBJ2-4
V: TRBV3-1/TRBV3-2

CDR3: CASSPPAGNTEAFF
D: -
J: TRBJ1-1
V: TRBV6-5

CDR3: CAISPLRGRDSDTQYF
D: -
J: TRBJ2-3
V: TRBV10-3

CDR3: CASSSRLERLDTQYF
D: -
J: TRBJ2-3
V: TRBV11-2

CDR3: CASSADSSGNTIYF
D: -
J: TRBJ1-3
V: TRBV19

CDR3: CASSVAGETNEQFF
D: TRBD2
J: TRBJ2-1
V: TRBV10-1

CDR3: CASSWTGTTGELFF
D: TRBD1
J: TRBJ2-2
V: TRBV27

CDR3: CASSFAGSGNTIYF
D: -
J: TRBJ1-3
V: TRBV11-1

CDR3: CASSKQGATEAFF
D: TRBD1
J: TRBJ1-1
V: TRBV12-3/TRBV12-4

CDR3: CASSMGQAAYEQYF
D: TRBD1
J: TRBJ2-7
V: TRBV19

CDR3: CASSPVTGSYGYTF
D: -
J: TRBJ1-2
V: TRBV27

CDR3: CAWNRNRGETQYF
D: TRBD1
J: TRBJ2-5
V: TRBV30

CDR3: CASRREAGYEQYF
D: -
J: TRBJ2-7
V: TRBV12-3/TRBV12-4